The clone carrying this T cell receptor (beta chain) was recorded many times. The antigen is not known. At one boundary the junction diverges from the germline segment, which might be a read error. This sample was included in a study of T cells in Graves' hyperthyroidism and ophthalmopathy. Study-level findings and limits: By a 13 V-J model, ophthalmopathy was set apart from stable hyperthyroidism.

Authors of the study amplified TCR beta CDR3 regions from RNA transcripts. HTBI primers drove first-round RT-PCR of the TCR CDR3. TCRdb analysed the multiplex PCR reads with MiXCR anew, one entry per CDR3 protein. This sample has a few hundred thousand distinct CDR3 sequences; about 25% occur once, and the top ten carry over 70%. This CDR3 is built from 13 residues. Germline CDR1 is SGHTA and CDR2 is FQGTGA. Across 18 months, stable Graves' hyperthyroidism was marked by no progression to ophthalmopathy. Patients aged 18 to 65 had newly diagnosed hyperthyroidism that had lasted under 2 months. Based on clinical symptoms, serum thyroxine and TRAb, thyroid ultrasound and orbital computed tomography, diagnoses were reached.

This clonotype originated in a man between 45 and 60 years old with Graves' hyperthyroidism. This chain connects TRBV7-3 to TRBJ2-3, with no clear D. The sequenced sample consisted of blood. The CDR3 sequence: CASSLTITDTQYF. Written as DNA, the CDR3 is TGTGCCAGCAGCCTAACTATAACAGATACGCAGTATTTT.